This T cell receptor beta chain is drawn from a study of T cells expressing NK-cell markers. TCRdb re-called the 5' RACE reads and catalogs CDR3 proteins one per entry, DNA excluded. This listing includes 500,000 to 700,000 distinct CDR3 sequences. The CDR3 length is 15 residues. The V gene's germline CDR1 is LGHNA and CDR2 YNFKEQ. The chain is built from TRBV4-2 and TRBJ2-7. The sequence was obtained from a young man in good health. The source material was blood T cells: a sorted CD56 or NKG2C T cell subset, CD4+ or CD8+ T cells, or bulk PBMC T cells (not recorded which). CDR3 loop: CASSQDAATAYEQYF.